This entry is about one T cell receptor (beta chain). Germline lookup yields CDR1 SGHDT and CDR2 YYEEEE. The CDR3 totals 13 residues. Trimming took off 1 base at V and 14 bases at J, with 17 bases between the two ends. MiXCR, applied by TCRdb to the RACE reads, yields one record per CDR3 protein. The sample yields under 200,000 distinct CDR3 sequences, 28% seen once. The sample originates from a study of human T cells and chemical hapten exposure. Time point of the sample: patch test 3, about 24 weeks after DPC sensitization. Treatment meaning: therapeutic diphenylcyclopropenone sensitization with weekly scalp DPC. Every patch test was put on after a blood sample was taken. Extraction of total RNA was performed on unfractionated whole blood.

The input for sequencing was whole blood, taken in connection with sensitization to the hapten diphenylcyclopropenone (DPC). The chain carries TRBV5-6 and TRBJ2-3; a possible D gene is TRBD2 (6 bases). This receptor was obtained from a woman aged 18 to 35 with alopecia areata. Some clones in this sample may be carry-over from other donors' samples. Written as DNA, the CDR3 is TGTGCCAGCAGCTTGTTGGGGGACTGGACGGGGTATTTT. Translating gives CASSLLGDWTGYF.